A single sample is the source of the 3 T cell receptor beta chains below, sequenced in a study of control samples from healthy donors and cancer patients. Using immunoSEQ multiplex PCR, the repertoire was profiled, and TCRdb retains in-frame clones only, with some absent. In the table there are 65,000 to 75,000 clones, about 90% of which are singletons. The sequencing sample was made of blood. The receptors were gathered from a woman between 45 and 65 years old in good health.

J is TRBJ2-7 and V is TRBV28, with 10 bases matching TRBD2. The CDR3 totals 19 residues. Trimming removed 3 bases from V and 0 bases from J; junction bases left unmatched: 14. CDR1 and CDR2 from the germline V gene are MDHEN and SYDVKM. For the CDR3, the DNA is TGTGCCAGCAGTTTTGCGCGACAGGGACTAGCGAGAAACTCCTACGAGCAGTACTTC. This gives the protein CASSFARQGLARNSYEQYF.

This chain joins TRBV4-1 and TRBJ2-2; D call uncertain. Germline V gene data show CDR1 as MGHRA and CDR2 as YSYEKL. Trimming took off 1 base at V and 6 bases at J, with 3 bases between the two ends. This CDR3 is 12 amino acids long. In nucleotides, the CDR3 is TGCGCCAGCAGCCAAGTGTCCGGGGAGCTGTTTTTT. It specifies CASSQVSGELFF.

The CDR3 here is CSGGAGVILNEQFF. The CDR3 nucleotides read TGCAGCGGGGGAGCGGGAGTCATCCTCAATGAGCAGTTCTTC. The chain is built from TRBV29-1 and TRBJ2-1, with 8 bases identical to TRBD2. V lost 7 bases, J lost 6 bases, and 11 bases stayed unmatched. The CDR3 spans 14 residues. In germline, CDR1 is SQVTM, CDR2 ANQGSEA.